The 31 T cell receptor beta chains reported below all come from one sample, sequenced in a study of spatial heterogeneity in lung cancer. Stated time point: sample taken at primary tumor resection. The study sequenced unsorted whole RNA from tumor, nontumor lung or frozen PBMC. TCRdb re-called the 5' RACE reads with MiXCR, one entry per CDR3 protein. The sample holds more than 50,000 distinct CDR3 sequences; over 5.5% are singletons and the top ten take 2.9%. Specimen: PBMCs, collected at surgery. The receptors come from a female donor with early-stage non-small cell lung cancer.

The table lists this clonotype with many counts. The rearrangement joins TRBV5-1 to TRBJ1-2; D possibly corresponds to TRBD1 (6 bases). The V gene lost 3 bases and the J gene lost 8 bases, with 11 bases spanning the gap. CDR1 SGHRS and CDR2 YFSETQ come from the germline V gene. This CDR3 has 12 residues. CDR3 DNA sequence: TGCGCCAGCAGCTCGGACAGTAACGGCTACACCTTC. It yields the protein CASSSDSNGYTF.

This clonotype was observed a handful of times. The CDR3 is CASSPRQIGVGETQYF. CDR3 in DNA: TGTGCCAGCAGCCCACGACAGATAGGGGTTGGAGAGACCCAGTACTTC. The chain couples TRBV7-2 to TRBJ2-5; D perhaps matches TRBD1 (5 bases). In germline, CDR1 is SGHTA, CDR2 FQGNSA. Trimming cost V 5 bases and J 4 bases, with 20 bases left between them. The CDR3 consists of 16 residues.

This clonotype occurred many times. The chain is built from TRBV6-2 or TRBV6-3 and TRBJ2-1; 12 bases line up with TRBD2. Per germline, CDR1 MNHEY and CDR2 SVGEGT. V dropped 6 bases and J dropped 5; count of bases not matched to a gene: 8. The CDR3 is 16 residues long. CDR3 DNA: TGTGCCAGCAGCCCCGGACTAGCGGGGCGGGACAATGAGCAGTTCTTC. Translating gives CASSPGLAGRDNEQFF.

This clonotype was seen at least ten times. The rearrangement links TRBV20-1 to TRBJ2-1, with 9 positions matching TRBD1. The germline CDR1 and CDR2 sequences are DFQATT and SNEGSKA (reference sequence). With 3 bases clipped from V and 8 bases from J, the junction kept 11 bases outside the gene matches. The CDR3 length is 15 residues. The CDR3: CSARKGQGIFDEQFF. The CDR3 nucleotides read TGCAGTGCTAGGAAGGGACAGGGTATCTTTGATGAGCAGTTCTTC.

This clonotype appeared many times. The chain recombines TRBV29-1 with TRBJ2-3; 7 bases align to TRBD2. Germline V gene sequence: CDR1 SQVTM, CDR2 ANQGSEA. V shed 0 bases, J shed 11 bases, and the junction held 17 bases outside the gene matches. This CDR3 has 16 residues. CDR3 region: CSVEEGGSARSIGQYF. The CDR3 DNA reads as TGCAGCGTTGAAGAGGGAGGGTCGGCCCGTTCAATTGGGCAGTATTTT.

To note about this clonotype: Given a much more abundant clone one base away, this may be a read error. J is TRBJ2-7 and V is TRBV3-1, with 9 bases that match TRBD1. From germline, CDR1 is LGHDT and CDR2 YNNKEL (reference sequence). The CDR3 sequence is 15 residues long. The chain's CDR3 is CASSPSYRGRYEQCF. The CDR3 coding sequence is TGTGCCAGCAGCCCGTCTTACAGGGGGCGGTACGAGCAGTGCTTC.

This clonotype has just one count. V is TRBV3-1 and J is TRBJ1-2; D remains ambiguous. V lost 4 bases, J lost 7 bases, and 10 bases lay in between. Germline assignment: CDR1 LGHDT and CDR2 YNNKEL (reference sequence). The CDR3 spans 12 residues. CDR3 coding DNA: TGTGCCAGCAGCCTTGCTCGTGTTGGCTACACCTTC. Residues: CASSLARVGYTF.

This clonotype was observed many times. The V and J genes are TRBV7-9 and TRBJ2-5, with D uncertain. CDR1 and CDR2 from the germline V gene are SEHNR and FQNEAQ (reference sequence). The CDR3 consists of 12 residues. Trimming took 0 bases from V and 4 from J, leaving 3 bases between them. The CDR3 loop is CASSLAGETQYF. The DNA for the CDR3 is TGTGCCAGCAGCTTAGCTGGAGAGACCCAGTACTTC.

This clonotype was seen ten or more times. The genes are TRBV27 and TRBJ1-1, with a possible D match to TRBD1 (6 bases). CDR3 size: 14 residues. Trimming took 8 bases from V and 4 from J, leaving 17 bases between them. Germline V CDR1 and CDR2: MNHEY, SMNVEV (reference sequence). The CDR3 here is CASLPQGYPTEAFF. For the CDR3, the DNA is TGTGCCAGCCTTCCACAGGGTTATCCCACTGAAGCTTTCTTT.

This rearrangement joins TRBV5-1 to TRBJ2-5; D gene ambiguous. Germline CDR1 reads SGHRS; CDR2 reads YFSETQ. The CDR3 is made up of 13 amino acids. Trimming shortened V by 0 bases and J by 4 bases, and 7 bases separated the two germline ends. The CDR3 loop reads CASSLGPTETQYF. The CDR3 DNA is TGCGCCAGCAGCTTGGGCCCTACAGAGACCCAGTACTTC. The entire variable domain, with the rest obtained from reference TRBV5-1 and TRBJ2-5, is as follows: KAGVTQTPRYLIKTRGQQVTLSCSPISGHRSVSWYQQTPGQGLQFLFEYFSETQRNKGNFPGRFSGRQFSNSRSEMNVSTLELGDSALYLCASSLGPTETQYFGPGTRLLVL.

This clonotype was found many times. The rearrangement uses TRBV6-1 and TRBJ1-5; D unresolved. The V end was cut by 9 bases, the J end by 4 bases, with 7 bases between. The CDR3 spans 11 residues. The V gene's germline CDR1 is MNHNS and CDR2 SASEGT. CDR3 loop: CARAENQPQHF. For the CDR3, the DNA is TGTGCCAGGGCAGAGAATCAGCCCCAGCATTTT.

The rearrangement links TRBV20-1 to TRBJ2-5; 7 bases are a match to TRBD2. The CDR3 length is 12 residues. V shed 2 bases and J 5 bases; nucleotides not matched to a gene: 2. Per germline, CDR1 DFQATT and CDR2 SNEGSKA (reference sequence). Here the CDR3 reads CSARWGGETQYF. As DNA, the CDR3 is TGCAGTGCTAGATGGGGAGGGGAGACCCAGTACTTC.

This clonotype was found many times. The rearrangement uses TRBV4-1 and TRBJ2-2, with 11 positions matching TRBD1. J lost 5 bases, V lost 4 bases, and 6 bases had no gene match. The CDR3 consists of 16 residues. The germline CDR1 and CDR2 sequences are MGHRA and YSYEKL. The CDR3 sequence: CASSRGQGAVTGELFF. CDR3 in DNA: TGCGCCAGCAGCCGAGGACAGGGGGCTGTTACCGGGGAGCTGTTTTTT.

The chain recombines TRBV10-3 with TRBJ2-3, with a tentative D call TRBD1 (6 bases). V was shortened by 4 bases and J by 6 bases, with 14 bases between the two germline ends. Per the germline V gene, CDR1 is ENHRY and CDR2 is SYGVKD. The CDR3 runs to 14 residues. CDR3 nucleotides: TGTGCCATCAGTGGGGGCAGGGGCCAGGATACGCAGTATTTT. It yields the protein CAISGGRGQDTQYF.

Many counts were recorded for this clonotype. The chain carries TRBV25-1 and TRBJ1-2, with TRBD1 identical over 10 bases. The germline CDR1 and CDR2 sequences are MGHDK and SYGVNS. After removal of 6 bases from V and 3 bases from J, the junction contained 4 bases not matched to a gene. The CDR3 contains 14 residues. The CDR3 DNA is TGTGCCAGCAGACGACAGGGGGCTGACTATGGCTACACCTTC. Its protein product is CASRRQGADYGYTF.

This clonotype was seen repeatedly, ten times or more. This chain uses TRBV12-3 or TRBV12-4 with TRBJ2-7; 9 nucleotides align to TRBD1. The CDR3 runs 16 residues. V gave up 2 bases and J gave up 4 bases; unmatched junction bases: 9. The CDR3 loop reads CASSLPYRTGAYEQYF. The CDR3 DNA reads TGTGCCAGCAGTTTACCATATCGGACAGGGGCTTACGAGCAGTACTTC.

In its sample, this clonotype was seen many times. The V call is TRBV2, the J call TRBJ2-7; D perhaps matches TRBD2 (6 bases). CDR1 and CDR2 from the germline V gene are SNHLY and FYNNEI. This CDR3 comprises 13 residues. V dropped 5 bases and J dropped 3 bases, with 11 bases sitting between them. This CDR3 is CASSPMGGYEQYF. DNA of the CDR3: TGTGCCAGCAGTCCGATGGGGGGCTACGAGCAGTACTTC.

This clonotype was seen at least ten times. The rearrangement links TRBV21-1 to TRBJ2-4. TRBV21-1 is annotated as a pseudogene. There are 14 residues in the CDR3. CDR3 nucleotides: TGTGCCAGCAGTAGAGAACTAGCCAAAAACATTCAGTACTTC. This gives the protein CASSRELAKNIQYF.

Many counts were recorded for this clonotype. CDR3 coding DNA: TGTGCCAGCAGTTTGATTAGGGAGAACACTGAAGCTTTCTTT. Protein sequence: CASSLIRENTEAFF. The chain joins TRBV28 to TRBJ1-1, with unresolved D. The length of the CDR3 is 14 residues. Trimming left V 3 bases short and J 1 base short, with 9 bases between. Germline loops: CDR1 MDHEN, CDR2 SYDVKM.

The chain has TRBV5-1 and TRBJ2-2, with D hard to call. V lost 1 base, J lost 7 bases, and 5 bases lay in between. The CDR3 has 12 residues. Looked up from germline, CDR1 is SGHRS and CDR2 is YFSETQ. This CDR3 reads CASSLRGGELFF. The CDR3 region has the DNA TGCGCCAGCAGCTTGCGCGGCGGGGAGCTGTTTTTT.

The chain combines TRBV9 with TRBJ1-5; 7 bases align to TRBD1. This CDR3 is built from 14 residues. Germline values: CDR1 SGDLS, CDR2 YYNGEE. With V trimmed by 3 bases and J by 5 bases, 5 bases remained unmatched. CDR3 bases: TGTGCCAGCAGCGAGGGACAGCCCGATCAGCCCCAGCATTTT. Translating it yields CASSEGQPDQPQHF.

This clonotype is deemed medium-sized. This chain connects TRBV29-1 to TRBJ2-7, with TRBD1 as a possible D gene (6 bases). The V and J ends lost 4 bases and 2 bases respectively, with 6 bases between them. This CDR3 spans 11 amino acids. The germline CDR1 and CDR2 sequences are SQVTM and ANQGSEA. CDR3 nucleotides: TGCAGCGTTGGGACAGCCTACGAGCAGTACTTC. It is translated as CSVGTAYEQYF.

The CDR3, as DNA: TGTGCCAGCAGCTTAAGAGGGCCAAAAACCGGGGAGCTGTTTTTT. It codes for CASSLRGPKTGELFF. The chain carries TRBV7-3 and TRBJ2-2; maybe TRBD2 (5 bases). CDR3 length equals 15 residues. Germline assignment: CDR1 SGHTA and CDR2 FQGTGA. The V end lost 1 base, the J end lost 5 bases, and 11 bases lay between the germline ends.

This clonotype has at least ten counts. The chain links TRBV7-9 to TRBJ1-1; D may be TRBD1 (5 bases). V shed 0 bases and J shed 9 bases, with 11 bases lying between them. Germline assignment: CDR1 SEHNR and CDR2 FQNEAQ (reference sequence). The CDR3 has 13 amino acids. CDR3 in DNA: TGTGCCAGCAGCTTAGCAGGGGTGGGGAAAGCTTTCTTT. Translated, it gives CASSLAGVGKAFF.

The table lists this clonotype with many counts. CDR3 residues: CASSNGGQEIGYGYTF. CDR3 coding DNA: TGTGCCAGCTCAAACGGGGGACAGGAGATCGGCTATGGCTACACCTTC. This chain connects TRBV28 to TRBJ1-2; 8 bases match TRBD1. The V gene end was trimmed by 8 bases and the J gene end by 4 bases; junction bases not matched to a gene: 15. The CDR3 has 16 amino acids. Germline loops: CDR1 MDHEN, CDR2 SYDVKM.

This sequence joins TRBV7-8 and TRBJ2-1; possibly TRBD1 or TRBD2 for D (5 bases each). This CDR3 has 13 amino acids. Trimming shortened V by 5 bases and J by 15 bases, and 20 bases separated the two germline ends. Per germline, CDR1 SGHVS and CDR2 FQNEAQ. The CDR3 loop reads CASSLLVSREWFF. Written as DNA, the CDR3 is TGTGCCAGCAGCCTCTTAGTTAGCAGGGAGTGGTTCTTC.

The chain uses TRBV6-5 and TRBJ1-6; TRBD1 might be the D (5 bases). Germline V gives CDR1 MNHEY, CDR2 SVGAGI. CDR3 length: 14 amino acids. V gave up 0 bases and J gave up 19 bases, with 19 bases separating them. The CDR3 nucleotides are TGTGCCAGCAGTTACTCGAATGTGGGACTTTCTTTACACTTT. As protein: CASSYSNVGLSLHF.

The sample holds a few counts of this clonotype. The genes are TRBV29-1 and TRBJ2-1, with D possibly being TRBD2 (7 bases). This CDR3 is 14 amino acids long. Germline-derived CDR1 and CDR2 are SQVTM and ANQGSEA. V lost 8 bases and J 6 bases, leaving 20 bases between the germline ends. DNA of the CDR3: TGCAGCCTCCAACAAGGGGGGGCGGTCAATGAGCAGTTCTTC. Amino acid sequence: CSLQQGGAVNEQFF.

The sample holds many counts of this clonotype. The V gene is TRBV7-9, the J gene TRBJ2-4, with 10 bases matching TRBD1. CDR3 size: 17 residues. V lost 5 bases and J lost 0; bases outside the gene matches: 7. The germline CDR1 and CDR2 sequences are SEHNR and FQNEAQ (reference sequence). The chain's CDR3 is CASSTDRGSGAKNIQYF. The CDR3 nucleotides are TGTGCCAGCAGCACGGACAGGGGGAGCGGAGCCAAAAACATTCAGTACTTC.

This clonotype was observed at least ten times. The rearrangement joins TRBV6-2 or TRBV6-3 to TRBJ1-1; the D is unclear. V lost 7 bases, J lost 5 bases, and 14 bases lay in between. CDR1 is MNHEY and CDR2 is SVGEGT in the germline V gene. This CDR3 spans 13 amino acids. The CDR3, as DNA: TGTGCCAGCACTTCCAGAGGGCGGACTGAAGCTTTCTTT. Its translation: CASTSRGRTEAFF.

This clonotype was counted only a few times. The V gene is TRBV7-9, the J gene TRBJ1-1, with a possible D match to TRBD1 (5 bases). V lost 1 base, J lost 6 bases, and 12 bases lay in between. This CDR3 comprises 14 residues. The germline CDR1 and CDR2 sequences are SEHNR and FQNEAQ (reference sequence). In nucleotides, the CDR3 is TGTGCCAGCAGCTTAGTAGGGCAGGGTTCTGAAGCTTTCTTT. It is translated as CASSLVGQGSEAFF.